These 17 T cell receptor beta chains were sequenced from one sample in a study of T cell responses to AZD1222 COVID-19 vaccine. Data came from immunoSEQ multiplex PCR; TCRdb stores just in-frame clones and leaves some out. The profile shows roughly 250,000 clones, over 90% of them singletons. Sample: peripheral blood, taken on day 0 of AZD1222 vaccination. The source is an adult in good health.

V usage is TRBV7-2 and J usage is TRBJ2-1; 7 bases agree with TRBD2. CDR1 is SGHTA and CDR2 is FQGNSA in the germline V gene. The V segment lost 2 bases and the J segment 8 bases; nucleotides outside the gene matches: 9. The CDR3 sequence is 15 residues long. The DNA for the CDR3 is TGTGCCAGCAGCTTAAGGGCAGGGAGGGTAGATGAGCAGTTCTTC. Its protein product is CASSLRAGRVDEQFF.

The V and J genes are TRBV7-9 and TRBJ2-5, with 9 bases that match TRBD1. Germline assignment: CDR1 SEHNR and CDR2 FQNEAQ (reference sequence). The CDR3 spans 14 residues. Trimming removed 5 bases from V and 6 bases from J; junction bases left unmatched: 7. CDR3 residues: CASSVGQGQQTQYF. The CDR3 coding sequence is TGTGCCAGCAGCGTTGGACAGGGGCAACAGACCCAGTACTTC.

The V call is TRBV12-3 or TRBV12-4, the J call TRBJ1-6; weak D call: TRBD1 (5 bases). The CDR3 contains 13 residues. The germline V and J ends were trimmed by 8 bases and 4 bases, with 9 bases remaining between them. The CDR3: CASGTSYNSPLHF. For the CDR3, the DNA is TGTGCCAGCGGGACCAGTTATAATTCACCCCTCCACTTT.

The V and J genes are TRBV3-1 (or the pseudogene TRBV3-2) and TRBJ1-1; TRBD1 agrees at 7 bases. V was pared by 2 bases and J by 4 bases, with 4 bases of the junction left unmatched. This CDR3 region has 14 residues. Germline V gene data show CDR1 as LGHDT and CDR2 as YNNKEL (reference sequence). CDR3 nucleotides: TGTGCCAGCAGCCAACAGGGGGTGAGCACTGAAGCTTTCTTT. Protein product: CASSQQGVSTEAFF.

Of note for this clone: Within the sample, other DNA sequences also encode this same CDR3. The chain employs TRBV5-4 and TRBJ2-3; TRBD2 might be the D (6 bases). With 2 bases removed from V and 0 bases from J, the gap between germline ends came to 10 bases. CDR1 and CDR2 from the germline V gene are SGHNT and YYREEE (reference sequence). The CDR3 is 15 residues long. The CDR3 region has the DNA TGTGCCAGCAGCTTCGGGGGAGCCAGCACAGATACGCAGTATTTT. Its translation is CASSFGGASTDTQYF.

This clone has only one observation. The CDR3, as DNA: TGCGCCAGCAGCGCACGGTATAATTCACCCCTCCACTTT. As protein: CASSARYNSPLHF. The V gene is TRBV4-1, the J gene TRBJ1-6; no reliable D call. Per the germline V gene, CDR1 is MGHRA and CDR2 is YSYEKL. V lost 5 bases, J lost 4 bases, and 6 bases lay in between. The CDR3 spans 13 residues.

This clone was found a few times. CDR3 sequence (DNA): TGTGCCAGCAGCCCAGACAGGGGTGGGGACCAGTACTTC. Amino acid sequence: CASSPDRGGDQYF. This sequence joins TRBV2 and TRBJ2-5; 8 bases map to TRBD1. CDR1 SNHLY and CDR2 FYNNEI come from the germline V gene. After removal of 6 bases from V and 10 bases from J, the junction contained 10 bases not matched to a gene. The CDR3 extends over 13 amino acids.

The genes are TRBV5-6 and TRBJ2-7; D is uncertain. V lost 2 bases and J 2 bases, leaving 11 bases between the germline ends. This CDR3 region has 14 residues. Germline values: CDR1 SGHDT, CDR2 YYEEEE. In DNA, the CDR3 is TGTGCCAGCAGCTTAGTTCCACAGACCTACGAGCAGTACTTC. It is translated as CASSLVPQTYEQYF.

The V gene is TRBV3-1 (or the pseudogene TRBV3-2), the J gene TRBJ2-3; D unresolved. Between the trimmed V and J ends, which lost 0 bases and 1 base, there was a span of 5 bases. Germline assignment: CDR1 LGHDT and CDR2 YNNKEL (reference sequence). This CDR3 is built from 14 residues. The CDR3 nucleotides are TGTGCCAGCAGCCAAGATCTCGGCACAGATACGCAGTATTTT. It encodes CASSQDLGTDTQYF.

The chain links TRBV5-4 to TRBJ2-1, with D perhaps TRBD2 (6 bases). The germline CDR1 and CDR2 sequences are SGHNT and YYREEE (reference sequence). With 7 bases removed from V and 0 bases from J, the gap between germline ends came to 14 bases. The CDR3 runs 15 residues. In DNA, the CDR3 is TGTGCCAGCTGCCGGGACTCTAGCTCCTACAATGAGCAGTTCTTC. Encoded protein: CASCRDSSSYNEQFF. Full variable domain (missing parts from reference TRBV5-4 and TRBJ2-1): ETGVTQSPTHLIKTRGQQVTLRCSSQSGHNTVSWYQQALGQGPQFIFQYYREEENGRGNFPPRFSGLQFPNYSSELNVNALELDDSALYLCASCRDSSSYNEQFFGPGTRLTVL.

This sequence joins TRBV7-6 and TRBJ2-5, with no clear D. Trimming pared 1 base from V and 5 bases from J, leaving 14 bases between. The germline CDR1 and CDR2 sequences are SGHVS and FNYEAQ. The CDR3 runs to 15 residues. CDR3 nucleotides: TGTGCCAGCAGCTTAGTAGTAGGTCTTGCGGAGACCCAGTACTTC. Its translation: CASSLVVGLAETQYF. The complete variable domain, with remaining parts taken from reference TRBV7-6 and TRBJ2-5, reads GAGVSQSPRYKVTKRGQDVALRCDPISGHVSLYWYRQALGQGPEFLTYFNYEAQQDKSGLPNDRFSAERPEGSISTLTIQRTEQRDSAMYRCASSLVVGLAETQYFGPGTRLLVL.

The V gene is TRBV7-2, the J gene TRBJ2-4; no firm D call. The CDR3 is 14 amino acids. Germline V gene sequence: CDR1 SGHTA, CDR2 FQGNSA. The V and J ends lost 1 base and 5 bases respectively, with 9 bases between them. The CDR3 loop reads CASSLVGNENIQYF. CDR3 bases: TGTGCCAGCAGCTTAGTCGGCAATGAAAACATTCAGTACTTC. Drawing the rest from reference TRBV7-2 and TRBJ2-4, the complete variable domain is GAGVSQSPSNKVTEKGKDVELRCDPISGHTALYWYRQSLGQGLEFLIYFQGNSAPDKSGLPSDRFSAERTGGSVSTLTIQRTQQEDSAVYLCASSLVGNENIQYFGAGTRLSVL.

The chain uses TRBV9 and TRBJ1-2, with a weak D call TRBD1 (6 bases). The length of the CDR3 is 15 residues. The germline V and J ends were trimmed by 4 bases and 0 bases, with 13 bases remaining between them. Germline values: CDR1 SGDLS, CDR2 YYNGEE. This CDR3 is CASSLRGDPNYGYTF. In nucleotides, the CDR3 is TGTGCCAGCAGCTTAAGGGGGGACCCTAACTATGGCTACACCTTC.

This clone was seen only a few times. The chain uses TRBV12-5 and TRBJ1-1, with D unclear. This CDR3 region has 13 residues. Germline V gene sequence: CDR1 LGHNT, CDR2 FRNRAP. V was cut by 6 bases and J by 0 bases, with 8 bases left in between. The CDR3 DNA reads TGTGCTAGTGGACCTGACTTGAACACTGAAGCTTTCTTT. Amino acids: CASGPDLNTEAFF. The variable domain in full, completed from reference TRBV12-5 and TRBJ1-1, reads DARVTQTPRHKVTEMGQEVTMRCQPILGHNTVFWYRQTMMQGLELLAYFRNRAPLDDSGMPKDRFSAEMPDATLATLKIQPSEPRDSAVYFCASGPDLNTEAFFGQGTRLTVV.

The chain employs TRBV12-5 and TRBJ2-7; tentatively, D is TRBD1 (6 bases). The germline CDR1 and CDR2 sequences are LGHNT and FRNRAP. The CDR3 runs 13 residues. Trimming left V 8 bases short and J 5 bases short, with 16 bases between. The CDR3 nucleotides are TGTGCTAGTCACCTGGACAGCCGACACGAGCAGTACTTC. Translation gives CASHLDSRHEQYF.

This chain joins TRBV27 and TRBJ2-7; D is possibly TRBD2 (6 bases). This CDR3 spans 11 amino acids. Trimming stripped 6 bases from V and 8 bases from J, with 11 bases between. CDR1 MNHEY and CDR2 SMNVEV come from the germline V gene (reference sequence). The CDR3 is CASSFAGKQYF. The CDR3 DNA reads TGTGCCAGCAGCTTCGCGGGGAAGCAGTACTTC.

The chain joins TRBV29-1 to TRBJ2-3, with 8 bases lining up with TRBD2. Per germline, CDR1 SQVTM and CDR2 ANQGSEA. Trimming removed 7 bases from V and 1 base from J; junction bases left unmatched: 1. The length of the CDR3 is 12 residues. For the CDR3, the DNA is TGCAGCGGGGGACTAGGCACAGATACGCAGTATTTT. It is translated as CSGGLGTDTQYF.